These 6 T cell receptor beta chains were sequenced from one sample in a study of cytomegalovirus exposure and HLA in healthy donors. Vbeta (60) and Jbeta (13) primers were used in the PCR. TCRdb's copy holds only in-frame clones and misses some; the assay was immunoSEQ multiplex PCR. The profile shows about 120,000 clones, over 65% of them singletons. The sample comprised PBMCs. The receptors here all came from a woman in her twenties or thirties in good health and CMV-seropositive.

The chain is built from TRBV9 and TRBJ2-1; D is perhaps TRBD2 (5 bases). Germline assignment: CDR1 SGDLS and CDR2 YYNGEE. With 1 base removed from V and 6 bases from J, the gap between germline ends came to 14 bases. The CDR3 consists of 15 residues. CDR3 sequence: CASSVRLDSSNEQFF. DNA of the CDR3: TGTGCCAGCAGCGTACGCCTGGACTCATCCAATGAGCAGTTCTTC.

This chain uses TRBV13 with TRBJ2-5; perhaps TRBD2 as D (6 bases). The germline gives CDR1 PRHDT, CDR2 FYEKMQ (reference sequence). CDR3 length: 15 residues. V lost 5 bases to trimming and J lost 2 bases, with 15 bases between them. The CDR3: CASSLRGSVQETQYF. DNA of the CDR3: TGTGCCAGCAGCCTCCGGGGGTCGGTACAAGAGACCCAGTACTTC.

This chain uses TRBV30 with TRBJ2-3; 10 nucleotides match TRBD1. V was clipped by 0 bases and J by 8 bases; unmatched bases: 8. This CDR3 has 15 amino acids. Germline values: CDR1 GTSNPN, CDR2 SVGIG (reference sequence). The DNA of the CDR3 is TGTGCCTGGAGTGTCCGACAGGGGGCCCAGGGTACGCAGTATTTT. Its protein product is CAWSVRQGAQGTQYF.

This clone was recorded once. The chain links TRBV5-1 to TRBJ2-1; 8 positions match TRBD1. Unmatched junction bases numbered 10, after V lost 3 bases and J lost 2 bases. The CDR3 has 17 residues. Germline V CDR1 and CDR2: SGHRS, YFSETQ. The CDR3 loop is CASSWDRKYGTYNEQFF. The CDR3 nucleotides are TGCGCCAGCAGCTGGGACAGGAAATACGGGACCTACAATGAGCAGTTCTTC.

In its sample, this clone was seen once. CDR3 region: CASSRPGRVPQETQYF. The CDR3 bases are TGTGCCAGCAGTCGCCCGGGAAGGGTGCCCCAAGAGACCCAGTACTTC. The chain employs TRBV28 and TRBJ2-5, with D perhaps TRBD2 (5 bases). V dropped 5 bases and J dropped 1 base, with 17 bases sitting between them. This CDR3 is built from 16 residues. The germline V gene encodes CDR1 MDHEN and CDR2 SYDVKM.

V and J are TRBV4-3 and TRBJ2-6; 7 nucleotides agree with TRBD1. Germline V gives CDR1 LGHNA, CDR2 YSLEER. V dropped 4 bases and J dropped 4; count of bases not matched to a gene: 10. The CDR3 runs to 17 residues. The CDR3 is CASSRDSGGAGANVLTF. The DNA of the CDR3 is TGCGCCAGCAGCCGAGACTCAGGGGGTGCGGGGGCCAACGTCCTGACTTTC.